This T cell receptor beta chain appears in the sequencing data of a study of response to subunit inactivated influenza vaccine. Trimming left V 3 bases short and J 4 bases short, with 13 bases between. Germline CDR1 ENHRY, CDR2 SYGVKD. This CDR3 region has 14 residues. TCRdb ran MiXCR on the RT-PCR reads and lists one entry per CDR3 protein. The sample comprises about 700,000 distinct CDR3 sequences, around 13% of which are singletons, and 5.5% to 7% rests with the top ten. The source material was PBMCs from blood, sampled around 14 days before vaccination. The chain uses TRBV10-3 and TRBJ2-7; a possible D gene is TRBD1 (5 bases). The TCR comes from a man aged 50-59 years who received an inactivated influenza vaccine. In DNA, the CDR3 is TGTGCCATCAGTGACGGACAAGGATCTTACGAGCAGTACTTC. Protein: CAISDGQGSYEQYF.